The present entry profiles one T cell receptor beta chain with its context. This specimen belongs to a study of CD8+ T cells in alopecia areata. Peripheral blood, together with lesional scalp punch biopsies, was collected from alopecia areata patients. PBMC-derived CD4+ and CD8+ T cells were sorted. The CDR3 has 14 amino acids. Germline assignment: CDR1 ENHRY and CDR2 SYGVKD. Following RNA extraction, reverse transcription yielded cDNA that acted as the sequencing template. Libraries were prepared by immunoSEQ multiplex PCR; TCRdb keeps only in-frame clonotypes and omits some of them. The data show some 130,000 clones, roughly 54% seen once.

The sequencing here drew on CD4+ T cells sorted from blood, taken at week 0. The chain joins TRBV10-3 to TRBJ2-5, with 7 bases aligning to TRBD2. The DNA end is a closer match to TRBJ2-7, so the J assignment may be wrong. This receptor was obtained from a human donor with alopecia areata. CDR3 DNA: TGTGCCATCAGTGTTGGGGGGGACCTCTACGAGCAGTACTTC. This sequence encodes CAISVGGDLYEQYF.